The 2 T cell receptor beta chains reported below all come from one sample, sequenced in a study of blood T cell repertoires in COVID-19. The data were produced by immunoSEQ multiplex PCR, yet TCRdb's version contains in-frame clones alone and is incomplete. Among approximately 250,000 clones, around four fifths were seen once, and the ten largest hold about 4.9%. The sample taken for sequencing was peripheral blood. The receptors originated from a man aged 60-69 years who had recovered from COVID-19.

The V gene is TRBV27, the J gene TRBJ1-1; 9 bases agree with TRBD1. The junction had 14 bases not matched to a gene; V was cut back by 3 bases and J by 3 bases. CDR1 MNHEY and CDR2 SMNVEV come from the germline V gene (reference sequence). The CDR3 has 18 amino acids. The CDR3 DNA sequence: TGTGCCAGCAGTTTCCGACAGGGGGGCGGTGACACAGACACTGAAGCTTTCTTT. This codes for CASSFRQGGGDTDTEAFF.

Written as DNA, the CDR3 is TGTGCCAGCAGTACAGGTTCGGGTTATGAAAAACTGTTTTTT. Translated, it gives CASSTGSGYEKLFF. This chain links TRBV6-5 with TRBJ1-4, with D possibly TRBD1 on 5 matching bases. V was cut by 5 bases and J by 6 bases, with 13 bases left in between. The germline V gene encodes CDR1 MNHEY and CDR2 SVGAGI. CDR3 length: 14 residues.